These T cell receptor beta chains were read from a single sample in a study of cytomegalovirus exposure and HLA in healthy donors. Assay used: immunoSEQ multiplex PCR; TCRdb lists only in-frame clones, some missing. The table has some 220,000 clones, approximately 90% seen once. The sample consisted of PBMCs. These receptors all stem from a woman between 18 and 29 years old in good health and CMV-seronegative. CDR3s include the opening cysteine and the closing phenylalanine or tryptophan. The D gene is left open where the match is weak. Clone size is stated in some rows and not others, as once, few, many or a class when expanded.

clone_size	d_call	v_call	j_call	cdr3_nt	cdr3_aa
.	TRBD1	TRBV7-9	TRBJ1-2	TGTGCCAGCAGCCCACGGACAGGGGTTAACTATGTCTACACCTTC	CASSPRTGVNYVYTF
.	.	TRBV5-4	TRBJ2-3	TGTGCCAGCAGCTTGCGGGGAAACAGCTATACGCAGTATTTT	CASSLRGNSYTQYF
.	.	TRBV2	TRBJ2-1	TGTGCCAGCACCCTGGGCAGGGTGGGGAACAATGAGCAGTTCTTC	CASTLGRVGNNEQFF
.	.	TRBV5-1	TRBJ2-1	TGCGCCAGCAGCCGCGCACTAGTTGGAGGCAATGAGCAGTTCTTC	CASSRALVGGNEQFF
.	.	TRBV5-1	TRBJ2-1	TGCGCCAGCAGCTTGGAGGCCCGGAGCTCCTACAATGAGCAGTTCTTC	CASSLEARSSYNEQFF
.	.	TRBV5-1	TRBJ2-2	TGCGCCAGCAGCTTTTCGGCTAGCAAAGGCAGCACCGGGGAGCTGTTTTTT	CASSFSASKGSTGELFF
.	TRBD1	TRBV15	TRBJ1-2	TGTGCCACCAGCAGAGGACAGGGGACTACTAGCTATGGCTACACCTTC	CATSRGQGTTSYGYTF
.	.	TRBV4-2	TRBJ2-7	TGTGCCAGCAGCCAAATAGGTTGGGGCGGGACCATCTACGAGCAGTACTTC	CASSQIGWGGTIYEQYF
.	.	TRBV27	TRBJ2-2	TGTGCCAGCAGTTTGGCCGCCACCGGGGAGCTGTTTTTT	CASSLAATGELFF
.	.	TRBV9	TRBJ2-1	TGTGCCAGCAGCGTAGATAACAATGAGCAGTTCTTC	CASSVDNNEQFF
.	TRBD1	TRBV7-9	TRBJ1-2	TGTGCCAGCAGCTTAGAGGTAGGGGGCGCGGATGGCTACACCTTC	CASSLEVGGADGYTF
.	.	TRBV19	TRBJ1-1	TGTGCCAGTAGTTCACATGCGGACACTGAAGCTTTCTTT	CASSSHADTEAFF
.	TRBD2	TRBV10-3	TRBJ2-1	TGTGCCATCAGTGACCAAACTAGCGGGAGAGGGTATGAGCAGTTCTTC	CAISDQTSGRGYEQFF
.	.	TRBV29-1	TRBJ2-1	TGCAGCGTTCGGAGGGGAAGCTCCTACAATGAGCAGTTCTTC	CSVRRGSSYNEQFF
.	TRBD2	TRBV13	TRBJ2-1	TGTGCCAGCAGCTTCGGACTAGCGGGGGACAATGAGCAGTTCTTC	CASSFGLAGDNEQFF
.	.	TRBV9	TRBJ1-5	TGTGCCAGCAGCGTAGGAGTGATAAGGGGTCAGCCCCAGCATTTT	CASSVGVIRGQPQHF
.	TRBD1	TRBV30	TRBJ1-5	TGTGCCTGGAGTGCCGACAGGGTACGTGGGAGCAATCAGCCCCAGCATTTT	CAWSADRVRGSNQPQHF
.	.	TRBV5-1	TRBJ1-2	TGCGCCAGCAGCTTGGACAGGGCTTACTATGGCCACACCTTC	CASSLDRAYYGHTF
.	.	TRBV14	TRBJ2-7	TGTGCCAGCAGCCAAGGTCGTAGGGGCGAGCAGTACTTC	CASSQGRRGEQYF
.	.	TRBV19	TRBJ2-1	TGTGCCAGTAGTAGAAGTGGTAGCTCCTACAATGAGCAGTTCTTC	CASSRSGSSYNEQFF
.	TRBD1	TRBV2	TRBJ1-5	TGTGCCAGCAGCGACAGGGCCGGTCAGCCCCAGCATTTT	CASSDRAGQPQHF
.	.	TRBV30	TRBJ1-2	TGTGCCTGGAGTTCCATGAGTGGCTACACCTTC	CAWSSMSGYTF
.	TRBD2	TRBV2	TRBJ2-7	TGTGCCAGCAGCTGGACTAGCGGGAGCTACGAGCAGTACTTC	CASSWTSGSYEQYF
.	TRBD2	TRBV2	TRBJ2-1	TGTGCCAGCAGGCTAATCCCTTTAGGTAGCGGGAGGAGGAGGTCAAATGAGCAGTTCTTC	CASRLIPLGSGRRRSNEQFF
.	TRBD1	TRBV7-6	TRBJ2-7	TGTGCCAGCAGCAAACTCGGGACAGGATCCTACGAGCAGTACTTC	CASSKLGTGSYEQYF
.	.	TRBV21-1	TRBJ2-7	TGTGCCAGCAGCAATACCGGGACAGGGTTGTCCGAGCAGTACTTC	CASSNTGTGLSEQYF
.	.	TRBV5-1	TRBJ2-3	TGCGCCAGCAGCTTGGTGGCCGGGAGCACAGATACGCAGTATTTT	CASSLVAGSTDTQYF
.	.	TRBV29-1	TRBJ2-7	TGCAGCGTTAAGCGGACCGTGGGAGGCTACGAGCAGTACTTC	CSVKRTVGGYEQYF
.	.	TRBV7-6	TRBJ1-1	TGTGCCAGCAGCTTACTAGGGAACACTGAAGCTTTCTTT	CASSLLGNTEAFF
.	TRBD1	TRBV2	TRBJ2-7	TGTGCCAGCAGGGCGGGACCGGGACAGGGGACCTACGAGCAGTACTTC	CASRAGPGQGTYEQYF
once	.	TRBV7-6	TRBJ2-7	TGTGCCAGCAGCCCAATGTCGGGGGTACTAGCCTACGAGCAGTACTTC	CASSPMSGVLAYEQYF
few	.	TRBV25-1	TRBJ1-2	TGTGCCAGCAGTCCCATGGGGGGATTGGCAGGCTACACCTTC	CASSPMGGLAGYTF
once	.	TRBV18	TRBJ2-3	TGTGCCAGCTCACCAGTTAGGAGCAGGGACACAGATACGCAGTATTTT	CASSPVRSRDTDTQYF
.	TRBD1	TRBV11-3	TRBJ1-4	TGTGCCAGCAGCCTAGGGACAGGAAAAGCAACTAATGAAAAACTGTTTTTT	CASSLGTGKATNEKLFF
once	.	TRBV7-3	TRBJ1-1	TGTGCCAGCAGCTCCCGAACAGGGACTGAAGCTTTCTTT	CASSSRTGTEAFF
few	TRBD1	TRBV10-3	TRBJ1-1	TGTGCCATCAGTGAGTGGACAGGGTACACTGAAGCTTTCTTT	CAISEWTGYTEAFF
.	.	TRBV4-2	TRBJ2-7	TGTGCCAGCAGCCCCGCAGGGTACGAGCAGTACTTC	CASSPAGYEQYF
.	.	TRBV2	TRBJ2-3	TGTGCCAGCAGTGGACTAGCAGATACGCAGTATTTT	CASSGLADTQYF
.	TRBD2	TRBV2	TRBJ2-7	TGTGCCAGTTGCGGGGGGGCCGCTTACGAGCAGTACTTC	CASCGGAAYEQYF
.	TRBD1	TRBV7-9	TRBJ1-1	TGTGCCAGCAGCTACGGGGGGACAGGTGTGGGGTACACTGAAGCTTTCTTT	CASSYGGTGVGYTEAFF
.	.	TRBV5-1	TRBJ1-1	TGCGCCAGCAGCTTAGAGGAGAACACTGAAGCTTTCTTT	CASSLEENTEAFF
.	.	TRBV6-1	TRBJ1-1	TGTGCCAGCAGTGAGACAGGATGGGTAATCACTGAAGCTTTCTTT	CASSETGWVITEAFF